This T cell receptor (beta chain) was sequenced in a study of shared clonotypes between healthy human individuals. Whole-study context: Used for every donor were three CD4 naive, three CD4 memory, two CD8 naive and one CD8 memory plate.

Study results and caveats: It was observed that 5% to 6% of naive CD4 clonotypes were shared across several donors.

Positively selected for CCR7, the CD45RO-negative cells used as naive CD8 cells excluded terminally differentiated effector memory CD45RA+ cells. In germline, CDR1 is SNHLY, CDR2 FYNNEI. This CDR3 has 13 residues. Between the trimmed V and J ends, which lost 4 bases and 0 bases, there was a span of 6 bases. Concerning this clone itself: The target antigen is unknown. Different DNA sequences within this sample yield the same CDR3.

This table comes from immunoSEQ multiplex PCR, and its TCRdb copy is limited to in-frame clones, with some not included. The sample has about 2,100,000 clones; about 92% are singletons. This TCR was sampled from a man aged 18 to 30 in good health. Some clones in this sample may be carry-over from other donors' samples. Sequenced input: naive CD8+ T cells from PBMCs. V and J are TRBV2 and TRBJ1-1; D uncertain. CDR3 residues: CASSAGVNTEAFF. CDR3 coding DNA: TGTGCCAGCAGTGCCGGTGTGAACACTGAAGCTTTCTTT.